These T cell receptor beta chains were read from a single sample in a study of blood T cells in healthy people across ages. TCRdb called the 5' RACE reads again in MiXCR, with one record for every CDR3 protein. This sample has 600,000 to 1,000,000 distinct CDR3 sequences, with 58% found just once. The sample consisted of blood. These receptors all stem from a man in his thirties or forties in good health. The CDR3 runs from the conserved cysteine through the conserved F or W. Each record gives: V gene, CDR3 length, clone size, D gene, J gene, CDR3 protein, CDR3 DNA. D genes are given only for firm matches. The size entry is marked missing in some rows and otherwise reads once, few, many or a size class.

V: TRBV25-1; length: 13; size: .; D: .; J: TRBJ1-2; CDR3: CASSRFGVVGYTF; DNA: TGTGCCAGCAGTAGATTTGGGGTTGTCGGCTACACCTTC
V: TRBV12-3/TRBV12-4; length: 13; size: few; D: .; J: TRBJ2-5; CDR3: CASSLEVRQGQYF; DNA: TGTGCCAGCAGTTTAGAGGTTCGGCAGGGGCAGTACTTC
V: TRBV20-1; length: 12; size: .; D: .; J: TRBJ2-7; CDR3: CSARNTDYEQYF; DNA: TGCAGTGCTAGAAACACCGACTACGAGCAGTACTTC
V: TRBV11-1; length: 17; size: .; D: .; J: TRBJ2-1; CDR3: CASSLALKGSSYNEQFF; DNA: TGTGCCAGCAGCTTAGCGTTGAAGGGAAGCTCCTACAATGAGCAGTTCTTC
V: TRBV7-6; length: 15; size: .; D: TRBD2; J: TRBJ2-3; CDR3: CASSPGTKRTDTQYF; DNA: TGTGCCAGCAGCCCCGGGACTAAACGCACAGATACGCAGTATTTT
V: TRBV7-9; length: 13; size: .; D: .; J: TRBJ2-7; CDR3: CASSYRQPYEQYF; DNA: TGTGCCAGCAGCTACCGACAGCCCTACGAGCAGTACTTC
V: TRBV7-2; length: 14; size: many; D: TRBD2; J: TRBJ2-3; CDR3: CASSFGGGTDTQYF; DNA: TGTGCCAGCAGCTTCGGCGGGGGGACAGATACGCAGTATTTT
V: TRBV6-6; length: 16; size: .; D: TRBD2; J: TRBJ2-1; CDR3: CASTMLAGGRNNEQFF; DNA: TGTGCCAGCACAATGCTAGCGGGAGGGCGTAACAATGAGCAGTTCTTC
V: TRBV20-1; length: 12; size: .; D: .; J: TRBJ1-1; CDR3: CSGLREHTEAFF; DNA: TGCAGTGGTCTTCGAGAACACACTGAAGCTTTCTTT
V: TRBV7-2; length: 8; size: few; D: .; J: TRBJ1-2; CDR3: CASSLYTF; DNA: TGTGCCAGCAGCTTATACACCTTC